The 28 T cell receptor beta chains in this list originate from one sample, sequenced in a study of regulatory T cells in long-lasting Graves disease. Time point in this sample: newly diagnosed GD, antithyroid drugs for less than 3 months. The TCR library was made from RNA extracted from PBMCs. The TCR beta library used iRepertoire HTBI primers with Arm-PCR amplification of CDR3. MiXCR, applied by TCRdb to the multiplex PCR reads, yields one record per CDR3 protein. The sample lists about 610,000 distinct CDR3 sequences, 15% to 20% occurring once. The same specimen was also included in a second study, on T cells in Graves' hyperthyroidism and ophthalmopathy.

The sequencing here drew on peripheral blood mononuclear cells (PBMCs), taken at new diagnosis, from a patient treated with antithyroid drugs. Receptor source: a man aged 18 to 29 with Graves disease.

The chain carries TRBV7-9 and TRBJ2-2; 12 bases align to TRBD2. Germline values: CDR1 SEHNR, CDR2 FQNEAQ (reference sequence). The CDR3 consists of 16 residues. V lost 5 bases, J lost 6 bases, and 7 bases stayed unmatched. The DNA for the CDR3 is TGTGCCAGCAGCGCTAGACTAGCGGGAGTCGCCGGGGAGCTGTTTTTT. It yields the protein CASSARLAGVAGELFF.

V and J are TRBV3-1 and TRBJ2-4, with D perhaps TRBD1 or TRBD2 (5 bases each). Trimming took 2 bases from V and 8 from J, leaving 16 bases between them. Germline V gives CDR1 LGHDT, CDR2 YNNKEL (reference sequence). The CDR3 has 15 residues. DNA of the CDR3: TGTGCCAGCAGCCAAATACGGGGCCTAGCCGACATTCAGTACTTC. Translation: CASSQIRGLADIQYF.

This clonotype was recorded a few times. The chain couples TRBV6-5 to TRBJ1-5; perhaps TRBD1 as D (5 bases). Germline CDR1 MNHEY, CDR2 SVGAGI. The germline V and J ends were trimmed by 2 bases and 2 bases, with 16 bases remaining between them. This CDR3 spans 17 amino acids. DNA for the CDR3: TGTGCCAGCAGTTACCCCGAGGGACGTAAAGGCAATCAGCCCCAGCATTTT. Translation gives CASSYPEGRKGNQPQHF.

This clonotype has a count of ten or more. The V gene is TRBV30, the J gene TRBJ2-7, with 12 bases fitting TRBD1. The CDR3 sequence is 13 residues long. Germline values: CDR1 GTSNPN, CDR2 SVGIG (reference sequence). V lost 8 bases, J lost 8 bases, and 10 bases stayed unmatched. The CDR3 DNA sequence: TGTGCCCCAGGGGGACAGGGGGCAGGGAAGCAGTACTTC. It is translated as CAPGGQGAGKQYF.

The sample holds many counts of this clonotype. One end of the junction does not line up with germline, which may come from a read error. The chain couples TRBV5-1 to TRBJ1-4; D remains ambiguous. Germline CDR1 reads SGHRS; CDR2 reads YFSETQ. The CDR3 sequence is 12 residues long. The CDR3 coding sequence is TGTGCCAGCAGCTTAGGACCTGAAAAACTGTTTTTT. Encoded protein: CASSLGPEKLFF.

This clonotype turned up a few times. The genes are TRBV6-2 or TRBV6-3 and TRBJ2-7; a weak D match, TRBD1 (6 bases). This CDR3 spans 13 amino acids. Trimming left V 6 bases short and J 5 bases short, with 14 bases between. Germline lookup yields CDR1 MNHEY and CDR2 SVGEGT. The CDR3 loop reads CASRGHRVDEQYF. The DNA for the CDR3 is TGTGCCAGCAGGGGACACAGGGTCGACGAGCAGTACTTC.

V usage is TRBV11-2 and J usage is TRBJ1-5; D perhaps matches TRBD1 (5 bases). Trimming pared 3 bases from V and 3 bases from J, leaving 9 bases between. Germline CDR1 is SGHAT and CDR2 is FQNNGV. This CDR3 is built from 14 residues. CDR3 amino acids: CASSFSRANQPQHF. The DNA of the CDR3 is TGTGCCAGCAGCTTTAGCAGGGCCAATCAGCCCCAGCATTTT.

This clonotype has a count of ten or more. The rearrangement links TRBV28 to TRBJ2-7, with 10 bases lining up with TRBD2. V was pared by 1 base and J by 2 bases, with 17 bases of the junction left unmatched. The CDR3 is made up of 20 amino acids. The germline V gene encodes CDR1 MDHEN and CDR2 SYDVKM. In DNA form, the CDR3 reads TGTGCCAGCAGTTTATCTTTAGCGGGAGGCCCCGATACGCTCGCCTACGAGCAGTACTTC. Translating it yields CASSLSLAGGPDTLAYEQYF.

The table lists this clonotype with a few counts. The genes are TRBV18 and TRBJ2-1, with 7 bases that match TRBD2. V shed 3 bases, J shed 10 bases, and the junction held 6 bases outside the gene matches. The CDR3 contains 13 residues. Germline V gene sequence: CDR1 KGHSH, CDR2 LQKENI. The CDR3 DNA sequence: TGTGCCAGCTCACCGATGGGGGAGGGCGAGCAGTTCTTC. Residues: CASSPMGEGEQFF.

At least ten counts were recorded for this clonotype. As DNA, the CDR3 is TGTGCCAGCAGTTACCGACAGGGCAATGAAGCTTTCTTT. Translated: CASSYRQGNEAFF. The chain links TRBV6-9 to TRBJ1-1; 7 nucleotides align to TRBD1. Germline loops: CDR1 MNHGY, CDR2 SVAAGI. The CDR3 totals 13 residues. V was clipped by 3 bases and J by 7 bases; unmatched bases: 5.

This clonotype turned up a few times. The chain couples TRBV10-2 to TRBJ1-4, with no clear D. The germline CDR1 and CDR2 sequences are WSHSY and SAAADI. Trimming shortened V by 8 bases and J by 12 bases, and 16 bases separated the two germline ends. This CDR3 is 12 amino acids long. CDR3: CASSSRGFELFF. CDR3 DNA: TGCGCCAGCTCCTCCCGGGGTTTTGAACTGTTTTTT.

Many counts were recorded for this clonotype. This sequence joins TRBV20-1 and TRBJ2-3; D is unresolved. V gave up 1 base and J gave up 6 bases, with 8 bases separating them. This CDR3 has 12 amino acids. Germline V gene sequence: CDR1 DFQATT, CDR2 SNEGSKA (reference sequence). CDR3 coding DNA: TGCAGTGCTAGAGTATCGTCGGATACGCAGTATTTT. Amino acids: CSARVSSDTQYF.

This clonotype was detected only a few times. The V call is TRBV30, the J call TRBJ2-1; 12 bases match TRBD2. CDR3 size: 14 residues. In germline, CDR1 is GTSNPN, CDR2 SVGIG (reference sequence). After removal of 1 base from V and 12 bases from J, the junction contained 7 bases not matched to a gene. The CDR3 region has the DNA TGTGCCTGGAGTGGGCGACTAGCGGGAGTTTCGCAGTTCTTC. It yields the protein CAWSGRLAGVSQFF.

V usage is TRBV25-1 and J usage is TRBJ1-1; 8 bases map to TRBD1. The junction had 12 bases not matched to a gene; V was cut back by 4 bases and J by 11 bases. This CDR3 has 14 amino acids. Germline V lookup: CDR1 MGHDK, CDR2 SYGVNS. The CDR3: CASSAGQGAIRAFF. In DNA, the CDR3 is TGTGCCAGCAGTGCGGGGCAGGGGGCGATTCGGGCTTTCTTT.

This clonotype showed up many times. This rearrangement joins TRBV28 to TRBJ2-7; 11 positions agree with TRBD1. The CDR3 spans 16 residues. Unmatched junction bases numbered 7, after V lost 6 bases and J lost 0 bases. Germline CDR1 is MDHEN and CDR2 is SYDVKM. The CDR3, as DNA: TGTGCCAGCAGAATAGGGGGGACAGGGGGCTCCTACGAGCAGTACTTC. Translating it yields CASRIGGTGGSYEQYF. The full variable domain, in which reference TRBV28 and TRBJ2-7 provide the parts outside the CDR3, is DVKVTQSSRYLVKRTGEKVFLECVQDMDHENMFWYRQDPGLGLRLIYFSYDVKMKEKGDIPEGYSVSREKKERFSLILESASTNQTSMYLCASRIGGTGGSYEQYFGPGTRLTVT.

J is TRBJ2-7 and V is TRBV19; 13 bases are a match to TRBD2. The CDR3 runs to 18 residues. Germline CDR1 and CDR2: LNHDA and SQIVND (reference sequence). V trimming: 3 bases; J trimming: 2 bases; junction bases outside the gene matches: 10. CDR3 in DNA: TGTGCCAGTAGTATTGGAGCCCGGACTAGCGGGGGAGCCTACGAGCAGTACTTC. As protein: CASSIGARTSGGAYEQYF.

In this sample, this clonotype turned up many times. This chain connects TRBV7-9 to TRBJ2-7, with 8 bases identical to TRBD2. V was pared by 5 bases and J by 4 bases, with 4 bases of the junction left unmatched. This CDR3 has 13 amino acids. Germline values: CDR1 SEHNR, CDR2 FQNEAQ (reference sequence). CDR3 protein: CASSKREQYEQYF. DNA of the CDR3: TGTGCCAGCAGCAAGCGGGAGCAGTACGAGCAGTACTTC.

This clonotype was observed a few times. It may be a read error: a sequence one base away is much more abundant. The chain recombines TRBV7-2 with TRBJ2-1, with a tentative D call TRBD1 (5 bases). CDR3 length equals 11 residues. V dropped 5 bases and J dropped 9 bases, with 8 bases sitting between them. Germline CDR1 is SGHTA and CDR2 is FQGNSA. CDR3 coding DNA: TGTGCCAGCAGCCATAGGGGTGAGCAGTTCTTC. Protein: CASSHRGEQFF.

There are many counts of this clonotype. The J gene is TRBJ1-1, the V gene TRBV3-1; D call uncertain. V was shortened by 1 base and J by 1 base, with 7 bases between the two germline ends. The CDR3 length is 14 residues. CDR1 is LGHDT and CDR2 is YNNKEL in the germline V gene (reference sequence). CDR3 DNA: TGTGCCAGCAGCCAAGGAGTCCGGAACACTGAAGCTTTCTTT. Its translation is CASSQGVRNTEAFF.

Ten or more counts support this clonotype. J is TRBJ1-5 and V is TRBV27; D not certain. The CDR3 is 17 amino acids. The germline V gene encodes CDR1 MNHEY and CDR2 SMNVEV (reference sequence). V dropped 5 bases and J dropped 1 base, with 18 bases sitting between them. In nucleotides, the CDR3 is TGTGCCAGCAGTCCTGGGTCGGGGTTTGGGAGCAATCAGCCCCAGCATTTT. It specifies CASSPGSGFGSNQPQHF.

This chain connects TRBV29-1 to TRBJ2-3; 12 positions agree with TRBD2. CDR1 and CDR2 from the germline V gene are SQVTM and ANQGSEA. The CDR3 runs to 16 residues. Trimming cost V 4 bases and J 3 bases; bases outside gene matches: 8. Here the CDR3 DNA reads TGCAGCGTTGCTAGCGGGAGGGCCTATGAGACAGATACGCAGTATTTT. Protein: CSVASGRAYETDTQYF.

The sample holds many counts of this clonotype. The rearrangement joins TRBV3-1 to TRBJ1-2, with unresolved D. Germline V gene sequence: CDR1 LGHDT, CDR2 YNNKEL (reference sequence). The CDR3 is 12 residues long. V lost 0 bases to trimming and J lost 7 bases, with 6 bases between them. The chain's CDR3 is CASSQDAFGYTF. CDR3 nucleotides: TGTGCCAGCAGCCAAGACGCATTTGGCTACACCTTC.

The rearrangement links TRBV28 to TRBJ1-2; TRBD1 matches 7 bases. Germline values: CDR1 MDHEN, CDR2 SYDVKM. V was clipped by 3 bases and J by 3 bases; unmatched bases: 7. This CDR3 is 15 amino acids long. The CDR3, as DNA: TGTGCCAGCAGTTTTGGTCCAGGGACAGACTATGGCTACACCTTC. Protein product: CASSFGPGTDYGYTF.

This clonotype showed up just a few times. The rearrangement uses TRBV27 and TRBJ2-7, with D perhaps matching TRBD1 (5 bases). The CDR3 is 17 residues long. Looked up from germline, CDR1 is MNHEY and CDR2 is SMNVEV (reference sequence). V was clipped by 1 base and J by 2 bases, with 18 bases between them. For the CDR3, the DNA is TGTGCCAGCAGTTTATTTCGGCAGGGAATAGGTACCTACGAGCAGTACTTC. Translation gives CASSLFRQGIGTYEQYF.

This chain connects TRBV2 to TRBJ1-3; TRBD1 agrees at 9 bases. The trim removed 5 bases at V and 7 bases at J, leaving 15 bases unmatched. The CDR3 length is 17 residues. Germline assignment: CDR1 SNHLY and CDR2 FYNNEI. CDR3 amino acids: CASSFSGTGLTDNTIYF. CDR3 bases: TGTGCCAGCAGTTTTTCCGGGACAGGGCTTACCGATAACACCATATATTTT. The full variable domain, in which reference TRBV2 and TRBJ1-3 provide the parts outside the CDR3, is EPEVTQTPSHQVTQMGQEVILRCVPISNHLYFYWYRQILGQKVEFLVSFYNNEISEKSEIFDDQFSVERPDGSNFTLKIRSTKLEDSAMYFCASSFSGTGLTDNTIYFGEGSWLTVV.

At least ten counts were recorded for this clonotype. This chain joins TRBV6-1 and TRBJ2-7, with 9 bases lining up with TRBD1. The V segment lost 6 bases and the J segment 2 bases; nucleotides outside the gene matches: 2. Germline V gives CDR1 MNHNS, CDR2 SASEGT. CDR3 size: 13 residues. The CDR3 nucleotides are TGTGCCAGCAGGAACAGGGGGCCCTACGAGCAGTACTTC. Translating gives CASRNRGPYEQYF.

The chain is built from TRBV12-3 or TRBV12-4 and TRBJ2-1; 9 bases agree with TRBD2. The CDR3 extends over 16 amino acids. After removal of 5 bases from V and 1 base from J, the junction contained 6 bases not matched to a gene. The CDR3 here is CASSHSGSGSYNEQFF. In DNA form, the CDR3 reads TGTGCCAGCAGTCATAGCGGGAGTGGGTCCTACAATGAGCAGTTCTTC.

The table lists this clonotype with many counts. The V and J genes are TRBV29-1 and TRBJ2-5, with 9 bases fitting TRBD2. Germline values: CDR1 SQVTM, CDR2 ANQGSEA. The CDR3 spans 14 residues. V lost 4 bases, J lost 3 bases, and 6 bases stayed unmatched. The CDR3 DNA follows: TGCAGCGTTGGGACTAGCGTCCTTAAAGAGACCCAGTACTTC. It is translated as CSVGTSVLKETQYF. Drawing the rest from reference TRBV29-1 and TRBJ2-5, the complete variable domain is SAVISQKPSRDICQRGTSLTIQCQVDSQVTMMFWYRQQPGQSLTLIATANQGSEATYESGFVIDKFPISRPNLTFSTLTVSNMSPEDSSIYLCSVGTSVLKETQYFGPGTRLLVL.